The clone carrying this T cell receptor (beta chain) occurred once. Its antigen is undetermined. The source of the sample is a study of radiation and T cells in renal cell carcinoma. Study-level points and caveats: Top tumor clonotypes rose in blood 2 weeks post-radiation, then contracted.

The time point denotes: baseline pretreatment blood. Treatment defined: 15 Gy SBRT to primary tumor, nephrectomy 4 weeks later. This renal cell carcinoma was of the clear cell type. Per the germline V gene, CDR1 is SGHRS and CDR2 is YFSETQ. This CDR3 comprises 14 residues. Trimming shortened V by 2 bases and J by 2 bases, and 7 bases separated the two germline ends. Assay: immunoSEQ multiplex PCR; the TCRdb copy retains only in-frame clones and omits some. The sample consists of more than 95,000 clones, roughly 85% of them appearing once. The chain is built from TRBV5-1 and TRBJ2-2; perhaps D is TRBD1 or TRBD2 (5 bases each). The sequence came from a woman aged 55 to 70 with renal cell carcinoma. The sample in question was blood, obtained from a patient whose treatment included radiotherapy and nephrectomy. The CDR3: CASSFWDNTGELFF. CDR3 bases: TGCGCCAGCAGCTTTTGGGACAACACCGGGGAGCTGTTTTTT. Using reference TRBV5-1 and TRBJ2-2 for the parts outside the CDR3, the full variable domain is KAGVTQTPRYLIKTRGQQVTLSCSPISGHRSVSWYQQTPGQGLQFLFEYFSETQRNKGNFPGRFSGRQFSNSRSEMNVSTLELGDSALYLCASSFWDNTGELFFGEGSRLTVL.